A selection of T cell receptor beta chains follows, all from one sample in a study of cytomegalovirus exposure and HLA in healthy donors. The repertoire was sequenced with immunoSEQ multiplex PCR; TCRdb's copy has only in-frame clones and lacks some. Of 100,000 to 150,000 clones in the sample, over 60% were seen once. The sample taken for sequencing was PBMCs. The receptor source for this set is a man between 18 and 35 years old in good health and CMV-seropositive. The CDR3 runs from the conserved cysteine through the conserved F or W. A D gene is named only where the DNA matches it firmly. Expanded clones are given a class, and other clones once, few, many or no size at all.

size	D	V	J	CDR3	DNA
-	-	TRBV27	TRBJ2-2	CASSLRGGAGELFF	TGTGCCAGCAGTTTACGGGGCGGGGCCGGGGAGCTGTTTTTT
once	TRBD1	TRBV5-1	TRBJ2-5	CASSADRAFGETQYF	TGCGCCAGCAGCGCAGACAGGGCCTTCGGAGAGACCCAGTACTTC
once	-	TRBV19	TRBJ2-7	CASSIGVSEQYF	TGTGCCAGTAGTATAGGAGTCTCCGAGCAGTACTTC
-	TRBD2	TRBV5-4	TRBJ2-3	CASSPGLAGFTDTQYF	TGTGCCAGCAGCCCGGGACTAGCGGGTTTCACAGATACGCAGTATTTT
-	-	TRBV21-1	TRBJ2-1	CASSKKRARDSPYNEQFF	TGTGCCAGCAGCAAAAAAAGGGCTAGGGACAGTCCCTACAATGAGCAGTTCTTC
-	TRBD1	TRBV9	TRBJ2-7	CASSVAQGAYEQYF	TGTGCCAGCAGCGTAGCACAGGGGGCCTACGAGCAGTACTTC
few	-	TRBV29-1	TRBJ2-1	CSSGKSLYNEQFF	TGCAGCTCGGGGAAATCTCTCTACAATGAGCAGTTCTTC
-	-	TRBV28	TRBJ1-1	CASSLISRGTEAFF	TGTGCCAGCAGTTTAATATCACGGGGTACTGAAGCTTTCTTT
-	-	TRBV6-5	TRBJ1-3	CASSYSHGLKGDTIYF	TGTGCCAGCAGTTACTCCCACGGGTTGAAGGGAGACACCATATATTTT
-	-	TRBV15	TRBJ2-7	CATSGGVAGYEQYF	TGTGCCACCAGCGGAGGAGTCGCGGGATACGAGCAGTACTTC
-	-	TRBV15	TRBJ2-7	CATSRQGRYEQYF	TGTGCCACCAGCAGACAGGGGCGCTACGAGCAGTACTTC
-	-	TRBV10-3	TRBJ1-4	CATRDFNEKLFF	TGTGCCACCCGGGACTTTAATGAAAAACTGTTTTTT
-	-	TRBV10-1	TRBJ1-2	CAGSESLADGYTF	TGCGCCGGCAGTGAGAGCTTAGCGGACGGCTACACCTTC
-	-	TRBV7-8	TRBJ2-5	CASSLALAVREQYF	TGTGCCAGCAGCTTGGCACTAGCCGTGAGGGAGCAGTACTTC
few	TRBD2	TRBV4-2	TRBJ2-7	CASSPGLAGGIPYEQYF	TGTGCCAGCAGCCCGGGACTAGCGGGGGGTATTCCCTACGAGCAGTACTTC
-	-	TRBV11-2	TRBJ2-3	CASSLSQGLLYF	TGTGCCAGCAGCTTATCACAGGGCCTCCTGTATTTT
-	-	TRBV28	TRBJ1-2	CASFDAGVSYGYTF	TGTGCCAGCTTCGATGCAGGGGTAAGCTATGGCTACACCTTC
once	TRBD1	TRBV7-6	TRBJ2-7	CASSLEAQGTYEQYF	TGTGCCAGCAGCTTAGAGGCACAGGGGACCTACGAGCAGTACTTC
-	-	TRBV7-6	TRBJ1-3	CASSLQGTGSGNTIYF	TGTGCCAGCAGCTTACAGGGAACAGGGTCTGGAAACACCATATATTTT
-	-	TRBV2	TRBJ1-1	CASSQPGHQNTEAFF	TGTGCCAGCAGTCAACCGGGACACCAAAACACTGAAGCTTTCTTT
-	TRBD2	TRBV6-4	TRBJ2-3	CASSDGGADTQYF	TGTGCCAGCAGTGACGGGGGGGCAGATACGCAGTATTTT
-	-	TRBV4-2	TRBJ2-1	CASSQDGWREVDNEQFF	TGTGCCAGCAGCCAAGATGGGTGGAGGGAGGTTGACAATGAGCAGTTCTTC
-	TRBD2	TRBV28	TRBJ2-2	CASHHQAGGPVGELFF	TGTGCCAGCCACCATCAAGCGGGGGGGCCGGTCGGGGAGCTGTTTTTT
-	-	TRBV28	TRBJ1-2	CASSPYRNYGYTF	TGTGCCAGCAGTCCCTACAGGAACTATGGCTACACCTTC
-	TRBD2	TRBV7-9	TRBJ2-1	CASSSSMVGGRLGNEQFF	TGTGCCAGCAGCTCGAGCATGGTAGGCGGGAGACTAGGCAATGAGCAGTTCTTC
-	TRBD1	TRBV28	TRBJ2-2	CASSSGTGEDTGELFF	TGTGCCAGCAGTTCCGGGACAGGGGAGGACACCGGGGAGCTGTTTTTT
-	TRBD1	TRBV9	TRBJ2-4	CASSVAPGTAKNIQYF	TGTGCCAGCAGCGTAGCCCCCGGGACAGCGAAAAACATTCAGTACTTC
-	-	TRBV5-1	TRBJ1-1	CASSPSPVWGEDAMNTEAFF	TGCGCCAGCAGCCCCTCGCCGGTGTGGGGGGAAGACGCCATGAACACTGAAGCTTTCTTT
-	TRBD1	TRBV5-1	TRBJ2-7	CASSLAGGTGSYEQYF	TGCGCCAGCAGCTTGGCAGGTGGGACAGGCTCCTACGAGCAGTACTTC
-	TRBD1	TRBV6-5	TRBJ2-1	CASVAGGDEQFF	TGTGCCTCCGTCGCAGGGGGTGATGAGCAGTTCTTC
-	-	TRBV20-1	TRBJ2-1	CSANRYNEQFF	TGCAGTGCTAACAGATACAATGAGCAGTTCTTC
-	-	TRBV7-9	TRBJ1-3	CAEQGNWNYGNTIYF	TGTGCCGAACAGGGAAACTGGAACTATGGAAACACCATATATTTT
-	-	TRBV5-1	TRBJ1-2	CASSLAINYGYTF	TGCGCCAGCAGCTTAGCCATTAACTATGGCTACACCTTC
-	TRBD1	TRBV9	TRBJ1-2	CASSAPDRAFYGYTF	TGTGCCAGCAGCGCGCCGGACAGGGCCTTCTATGGCTACACCTTC
-	TRBD2	TRBV5-1	TRBJ2-3	CASSWGLAGSGTDTQYF	TGCGCCAGCAGCTGGGGTCTAGCGGGGTCGGGGACAGATACGCAGTATTTT
-	-	TRBV7-2	TRBJ2-5	CASSPLQGLGETQYF	TGTGCCAGCAGCCCCTTACAGGGTCTCGGAGAGACCCAGTACTTC
-	-	TRBV13	TRBJ1-2	CASSLREQGIFNYGYTF	TGTGCCAGCAGCTTAAGGGAACAGGGAATTTTTAACTATGGCTACACCTTC
-	TRBD2	TRBV27	TRBJ2-7	CASSPLVLAGVSYEQYF	TGTGCCAGCAGTCCCCTGGTTCTAGCGGGAGTCTCCTACGAGCAGTACTTC
-	TRBD2	TRBV2	TRBJ2-1	CASRNGRGGQDEQFF	TGTGCCAGCAGAAACGGGCGGGGGGGCCAAGATGAGCAGTTCTTC
once	-	TRBV27	TRBJ1-4	CASSFLDDRFNEKLFF	TGTGCCAGCAGTTTTTTAGATGACAGGTTCAATGAAAAACTGTTTTTT
few	-	TRBV7-2	TRBJ2-5	CASSTTWSAETQYF	TGTGCCAGCAGTACCACGTGGAGCGCGGAGACCCAGTACTTC
-	-	TRBV28	TRBJ1-1	CASSMGGADTEAFF	TGTGCCAGCAGCATGGGGGGGGCGGACACTGAAGCTTTCTTT